These 20 T cell receptor beta chains were all obtained from the same sample, sequenced in a study of CD8 T cells in Susac syndrome. An amount of RNA that ranged from roughly 0.45 to 1 ug was reverse transcribed with random hexamers. TCRdb passed the immunoSEQ multiplex PCR reads through MiXCR, listing each CDR3 protein once. This table holds approximately 190,000 distinct CDR3 sequences, 85% to 95% found once. The sequencing input was CD8+ T cells from PBMCs. The receptors were gathered from a human donor with Susac syndrome.

CDR3 in amino acids: CASSFVQTLEQETQYF. CDR3 coding DNA: TGTGCCAGCAGCTTTGTCCAAACACTGGAACAAGAGACCCAGTACTTC. The chain joins TRBV13 to TRBJ2-5, with D unclear. The CDR3 is 16 residues long. CDR1 and CDR2 from the germline V gene are PRHDT and FYEKMQ (reference sequence). V dropped 3 bases and J dropped 2 bases, with 16 bases sitting between them.

The J gene is TRBJ2-1, the V gene TRBV9; either TRBD1 or TRBD2 may supply D (5 bases each). The germline CDR1 and CDR2 sequences are SGDLS and YYNGEE. V shed 2 bases and J shed 8 bases, with 17 bases lying between them. The CDR3 is 15 residues long. CDR3: CASSVAGGYLDEQFF. The CDR3 region has the DNA TGTGCCAGCAGCGTGGCTGGGGGATATCTAGATGAGCAGTTCTTC.

This sequence joins TRBV20-1 and TRBJ2-1; 14 bases map to TRBD2. Germline CDR1 and CDR2: DFQATT and SNEGSKA (reference sequence). Trimming took 5 bases from V and 7 from J; bases not matched to a gene: 10. This CDR3 is 16 amino acids long. The CDR3 loop is CSASGLAGVRANEQFF. The CDR3 nucleotides read TGCAGTGCTTCGGGACTAGCGGGAGTAAGAGCGAATGAGCAGTTCTTC.

V usage is TRBV3-1 and J usage is TRBJ1-1; TRBD1 might be the D (5 bases). Germline CDR1 is LGHDT and CDR2 is YNNKEL (reference sequence). This CDR3 region has 14 residues. V lost 3 bases and J 1 base, leaving 9 bases between the germline ends. In DNA form, the CDR3 reads TGTGCCAGCAGCCAGGGGGACGGGAACACTGAAGCTTTCTTT. Translating gives CASSQGDGNTEAFF.

The chain couples TRBV5-1 to TRBJ1-6; no clear D. Germline V gene lookup returns CDR1 SGHRS and CDR2 YFSETQ. This CDR3 is built from 14 residues. Trimming cost V 4 bases and J 6 bases, with 11 bases left between them. CDR3 in DNA: TGCGCCAGCAGCGAGGTCGCAGCTAATTCACCCCTCCACTTT. It encodes CASSEVAANSPLHF. Filled out from reference TRBV5-1 and TRBJ1-6, the complete variable domain reads KAGVTQTPRYLIKTRGQQVTLSCSPISGHRSVSWYQQTPGQGLQFLFEYFSETQRNKGNFPGRFSGRQFSNSRSEMNVSTLELGDSALYLCASSEVAANSPLHFGNGTRLTVT.

The CDR3 loop is CASSPLSGMTDTQYF. CDR3 nucleotides: TGTGCCAGCTCACCGCTTAGCGGGATGACAGATACGCAGTATTTT. This chain joins TRBV18 and TRBJ2-3, with 8 bases fitting TRBD2. V lost 3 bases and J lost 3; bases outside the gene matches: 5. Germline-derived CDR1 and CDR2 are KGHSH and LQKENI. There are 15 residues in the CDR3.

The CDR3 sequence is CASSKEAWGYTF. CDR3 DNA: TGTGCCAGCAGTAAGGAAGCGTGGGGCTACACCTTC. The V and J genes are TRBV9 and TRBJ1-2; D is ambiguous. Germline V gene lookup returns CDR1 SGDLS and CDR2 YYNGEE. V lost 5 bases to trimming and J lost 8 bases, with 13 bases between them. The CDR3 runs 12 residues.

V usage is TRBV6-5 and J usage is TRBJ1-1; D unclear. Trimming pared 2 bases from V and 0 bases from J, leaving 7 bases between. Germline V lookup: CDR1 MNHEY, CDR2 SVGAGI. This CDR3 spans 14 amino acids. CDR3 region: CASSYPGVNTEAFF. CDR3 sequence (DNA): TGTGCCAGCAGTTACCCCGGAGTGAACACTGAAGCTTTCTTT.

This chain connects TRBV6-5 to TRBJ1-3, with TRBD1 matching over 7 bases. In germline, CDR1 is MNHEY, CDR2 SVGAGI. The CDR3 covers 15 residues. J was trimmed by 3 bases and V by 6 bases; bases with no gene match: 8. The CDR3, as DNA: TGTGCCAGCAGACCGACAGGGCAAGGTGGAAACACCATATATTTT. Translating it yields CASRPTGQGGNTIYF.

This chain joins TRBV24-1 and TRBJ2-7, with a weak D call TRBD2 (5 bases). V lost 5 bases, J lost 3 bases, and 13 bases lay in between. The CDR3 has 14 amino acids. The germline CDR1 and CDR2 sequences are KGHDR and SFDVKD. The CDR3 region is CATSGPGSLYEQYF. CDR3 DNA sequence: TGTGCCACCAGTGGTCCGGGGTCGCTCTACGAGCAGTACTTC.

This chain uses TRBV28 with TRBJ2-1; TRBD2 agrees at 14 bases. The CDR3 spans 18 residues. V lost 5 bases, J lost 4 bases, and 10 bases stayed unmatched. Germline CDR1 MDHEN, CDR2 SYDVKM. In DNA, the CDR3 is TGTGCCAGCAGTCAGGAGGGACTAGCGGGAGTAGGGTACAATGAGCAGTTCTTC. Translation: CASSQEGLAGVGYNEQFF.

The V and J genes are TRBV4-1 and TRBJ1-4; 7 bases line up with TRBD1. The trim removed 0 bases at V and 7 bases at J, leaving 5 bases unmatched. Germline CDR1 is MGHRA and CDR2 is YSYEKL. This CDR3 contains 15 residues. DNA of the CDR3: TGCGCCAGCAGCCAAGAGGACAGGTCGAGTGAAAAACTGTTTTTT. Protein: CASSQEDRSSEKLFF.

The chain is built from TRBV3-1 and TRBJ2-2; D unresolved. Germline values: CDR1 LGHDT, CDR2 YNNKEL (reference sequence). V was trimmed by 0 bases and J by 0 bases, leaving 14 bases between them. The CDR3 totals 18 residues. The CDR3 DNA sequence: TGTGCCAGCAGCCAAGATCTGGCAGACCCGGCGAACACCGGGGAGCTGTTTTTT. Translated, it gives CASSQDLADPANTGELFF.

V is TRBV4-1 and J is TRBJ2-1; D unresolved. V gave up 5 bases and J gave up 7 bases, with 15 bases separating them. There are 14 residues in the CDR3. Per the germline V gene, CDR1 is MGHRA and CDR2 is YSYEKL. DNA of the CDR3: TGCGCCAGCAGCAACGCGCTAGAACGAAATGAGCAGTTCTTC. Translated: CASSNALERNEQFF.

This sequence joins TRBV27 and TRBJ1-5; no reliable D call. The CDR3 is 13 residues long. Trimming took 5 bases from V and 7 from J, leaving 12 bases between them. The germline CDR1 and CDR2 sequences are MNHEY and SMNVEV (reference sequence). CDR3 nucleotide sequence: TGTGCCAGCAGTGCAGGATCGGGGCAGCCCCAGCATTTT. Translation gives CASSAGSGQPQHF.

This chain links TRBV29-1 with TRBJ2-1; TRBD1 agrees at 12 bases. V lost 4 bases, J lost 6 bases, and 4 bases stayed unmatched. CDR1 is SQVTM, CDR2 ANQGSEA, per germline. The CDR3 spans 14 residues. CDR3 nucleotide sequence: TGCAGCGTTGCCGGGACAGGGGGCTCCAATGAGCAGTTCTTC. It is translated as CSVAGTGGSNEQFF.

The rearrangement uses TRBV29-1 and TRBJ1-1, with D hard to call. Germline assignment: CDR1 SQVTM and CDR2 ANQGSEA. The CDR3 runs 14 residues. Trimming took off 4 bases at V and 1 base at J, with 13 bases between the two ends. In nucleotides, the CDR3 is TGCAGCGTTGGAGGGTGGAACAGGAACACTGAAGCTTTCTTT. Translated: CSVGGWNRNTEAFF.

This clonotype is a singleton in its sample. The chain is built from TRBV20-1 and TRBJ2-3; 7 bases map to TRBD2. Germline V CDR1 and CDR2: DFQATT, SNEGSKA (reference sequence). CDR3 length: 15 amino acids. The V segment lost 0 bases and the J segment 2 bases; nucleotides outside the gene matches: 5. The CDR3 region has the DNA TGCAGTGCTAGAGAGAGCGGGGAATACACAGATACGCAGTATTTT. Residues: CSARESGEYTDTQYF.

With regard to this clonotype: The junction does not match germline at one end; this may be a read error. This chain joins TRBV12-3 or TRBV12-4 and TRBJ1-1, with D unclear. This CDR3 contains 15 residues. The CDR3 region has the DNA TGTGCCAGCAGGTTCGGAAGGAGGGAGAACTCTGAAGCTTTCTTT. Its translation is CASRFGRRENSEAFF.

V usage is TRBV12-5 and J usage is TRBJ2-3; 14 nucleotides align to TRBD2. The CDR3 length is 16 residues. J was trimmed by 5 bases and V by 5 bases; bases with no gene match: 6. From germline, CDR1 is LGHNT and CDR2 FRNRAP. CDR3 in amino acids: CASGPGTSGGGDTQYF. The CDR3, as DNA: TGTGCTAGTGGTCCCGGGACTAGCGGGGGCGGAGATACGCAGTATTTT.